These 31 T cell receptor beta chains originate from one sample sequenced in a study of T cell responses to AZD1222 COVID-19 vaccine. TCRdb keeps only in-frame clones here, not all; method: immunoSEQ multiplex PCR. The table lists about 180,000 clones, around 90% of them singletons. The sequences come from peripheral blood, collected on day 0 of AZD1222 vaccination. The receptors were gathered from an adult in good health.

The chain couples TRBV21-1 to TRBJ2-2; the table's TRBD1 call for D was not verified on the DNA. TRBV21-1 represents a pseudogene. The CDR3 length is 15 residues. The CDR3 sequence is CASSNGTANTGELFF. The CDR3 coding sequence is TGTGCCAGCAGCAACGGAACAGCCAACACCGGGGAGCTGTTTTTT.

Worth noting for this clone: Other DNA sequences in the sample encode the same CDR3. The J gene is TRBJ2-7, the V gene TRBV19; D not resolved. The CDR3 has 12 amino acids. The V and J ends lost 1 base and 2 bases respectively, with 3 bases between them. Germline V CDR1 and CDR2: LNHDA, SQIVND (reference sequence). CDR3 in DNA: TGTGCCAGTAGTATAGGCACCTACGAGCAGTACTTC. Protein sequence: CASSIGTYEQYF. The complete variable domain, with remaining parts taken from reference TRBV19 and TRBJ2-7, reads DGGITQSPKYLFRKEGQNVTLSCEQNLNHDAMYWYRQDPGQGLRLIYYSQIVNDFQKGDIAEGYSVSREKKESFPLTVTSAQKNPTAFYLCASSIGTYEQYFGPGTRLTVT.

This chain links TRBV3-1 (or the pseudogene TRBV3-2) with TRBJ1-1; perhaps TRBD1 as D (5 bases). Germline assignment: CDR1 LGHDT and CDR2 YNNKEL (reference sequence). V lost 2 bases and J lost 5, with 12 bases in between. The CDR3 totals 14 residues. The CDR3 nucleotides read TGTGCCAGCAGCCAACAGGGTTCCTATACTGAAGCTTTCTTT. This sequence encodes CASSQQGSYTEAFF.

The genes are TRBV27 and TRBJ2-1; D is tentatively TRBD1 or TRBD2 (5 bases each). The CDR3 has 15 amino acids. CDR1 MNHEY and CDR2 SMNVEV come from the germline V gene (reference sequence). The V end was cut by 6 bases, the J end by 0 bases, with 12 bases between. CDR3 DNA: TGTGCCAGCAGGCTCGGGACGAGCTCCTACAATGAGCAGTTCTTC. It encodes CASRLGTSSYNEQFF.

V and J are TRBV5-6 and TRBJ2-3; the D gene is possibly TRBD1 (8 bases). Germline V gene lookup returns CDR1 SGHDT and CDR2 YYEEEE. Trimming took off 4 bases at V and 6 bases at J, with 18 bases between the two ends. This CDR3 is 15 amino acids long. CDR3 sequence (DNA): TGTGCCAGCAGCGTGTACACAGGGGGGGCCGATACGCAGTATTTT. Translation: CASSVYTGGADTQYF.

The V and J genes are TRBV9 and TRBJ2-1; D is perhaps TRBD1 (6 bases). The germline V gene has CDR1 SGDLS and CDR2 YYNGEE. The V end lost 3 bases, the J end lost 3 bases, and 16 bases lay between the germline ends. The CDR3 loop spans 16 amino acids. The CDR3 spells CASSALVGRGYNEQFF. CDR3 DNA sequence: TGTGCCAGCAGCGCCCTTGTGGGCAGGGGCTACAATGAGCAGTTCTTC.

This chain links TRBV4-2 with TRBJ1-3, with D hard to call. Trimming took 1 base from V and 4 from J, leaving 14 bases between them. The CDR3 has 16 residues. Per germline, CDR1 LGHNA and CDR2 YNFKEQ. The CDR3 DNA is TGTGCCAGCAGCCAAGGGAGCGGGTATTTGGGAAACACCATATATTTT. Protein: CASSQGSGYLGNTIYF.

The chain joins TRBV7-7 to TRBJ2-1, with 8 bases aligning to TRBD2. CDR1 and CDR2 from the germline V gene are SSHAT and FNYEAQ (reference sequence). This CDR3 contains 15 residues. The CDR3 DNA reads TGTGCTAGCGGGAAGCGGGTGGCCGATTACAATGAGCAGTTCTTC. It codes for CASGKRVADYNEQFF.

V and J are TRBV3-1 (or the pseudogene TRBV3-2) and TRBJ2-1; the D gene is possibly TRBD2 (7 bases). The germline V and J ends were trimmed by 4 bases and 10 bases, with 14 bases remaining between them. The germline gives CDR1 LGHDT, CDR2 YNNKEL (reference sequence). The CDR3 extends over 13 amino acids. The chain's CDR3 is CASSLRGRGEQFF. CDR3 bases: TGTGCCAGCAGCCTACGAGGGAGGGGGGAGCAGTTCTTC.

The rearrangement joins TRBV7-3 to TRBJ2-2, with unresolved D. The V end was cut by 1 base, the J end by 7 bases, with 4 bases between. The CDR3 runs to 12 residues. Germline V lookup: CDR1 SGHTA, CDR2 FQGTGA. CDR3 region: CASSLMGGELFF. The CDR3 DNA follows: TGTGCCAGCAGCTTAATGGGCGGGGAGCTGTTTTTT. Full variable domain (rest looked up from reference TRBV7-3 and TRBJ2-2): GAGVSQTPSNKVTEKGKYVELRCDPISGHTALYWYRQSLGQGPEFLIYFQGTGAADDSGLPNDRFFAVRPEGSVSTLKIQRTERGDSAVYLCASSLMGGELFFGEGSRLTVL.

V gene TRBV12-3 or TRBV12-4 combines with J gene TRBJ1-2; TRBD1 agrees at 9 bases. The J segment lost 7 bases and the V segment lost 7 bases, leaving 7 bases of the junction unmatched. CDR3 length: 13 amino acids. This CDR3 is CASKTGTGFGYTF. DNA for the CDR3: TGTGCCAGCAAGACCGGGACAGGGTTTGGCTACACCTTC.

The V and J genes are TRBV9 and TRBJ1-4, with D possibly TRBD1 on 5 matching bases. Per the germline V gene, CDR1 is SGDLS and CDR2 is YYNGEE. The germline V and J ends were trimmed by 0 bases and 3 bases, with 12 bases remaining between them. The CDR3 loop spans 16 amino acids. CDR3 sequence: CASSVEGAGANEKLFF. CDR3 in DNA: TGTGCCAGCAGCGTAGAAGGGGCCGGGGCTAATGAAAAACTGTTTTTT.

This clone appeared a single time. The chain joins TRBV28 to TRBJ1-5; D not resolved. V lost 6 bases to trimming and J lost 7 bases, with 10 bases between them. The CDR3 length is 12 residues. Germline CDR1 MDHEN, CDR2 SYDVKM. CDR3 amino acids: CASSTSGQPQHF. The DNA for the CDR3 is TGTGCCAGCAGCACGTCTGGCCAGCCCCAGCATTTT. Variable domain in full (rest from reference TRBV28 and TRBJ1-5): DVKVTQSSRYLVKRTGEKVFLECVQDMDHENMFWYRQDPGLGLRLIYFSYDVKMKEKGDIPEGYSVSREKKERFSLILESASTNQTSMYLCASSTSGQPQHFGDGTRLSIL.

The gene calls are TRBV30 and TRBJ1-5; no clear D. Germline V gives CDR1 GTSNPN, CDR2 SVGIG (reference sequence). V lost 2 bases and J 9 bases, leaving 14 bases between the germline ends. CDR3 length equals 13 residues. In DNA form, the CDR3 reads TGTGCCTGGAGTTACTCCCCGGGCGGGCCCCAGCATTTT. It yields the protein CAWSYSPGGPQHF.

The J gene is TRBJ1-5, the V gene TRBV19, with 8 bases lining up with TRBD1. CDR1 and CDR2 (germline): LNHDA, SQIVND (reference sequence). The ends lost 5 bases at V and 4 bases at J; junction bases unmatched: 4. The CDR3 is 14 amino acids. CDR3 bases: TGTGCCAGTAGTGGAAGGACAGGGAATCAGCCCCAGCATTTT. The encoded protein is CASSGRTGNQPQHF.

The V and J genes are TRBV10-3 and TRBJ2-7; 9 positions match TRBD1. Germline V CDR1 and CDR2: ENHRY, SYGVKD. V shed 4 bases and J 4 bases; nucleotides not matched to a gene: 14. This CDR3 contains 17 residues. The CDR3 DNA sequence: TGTGCCATCAGTGGAGACAGGGGGGAAAGGCAGAGTTACGAGCAGTACTTC. This sequence encodes CAISGDRGERQSYEQYF.

The J gene is TRBJ2-1, the V gene TRBV7-2; D might be TRBD1 (5 bases). CDR1 is SGHTA, CDR2 FQGNSA, per germline. Trimming shortened V by 5 bases and J by 6 bases, and 14 bases separated the two germline ends. This CDR3 spans 14 amino acids. This CDR3 is CASSLRDSSNEQFF. The DNA of the CDR3 is TGTGCCAGCAGCCTCAGGGATAGCAGCAATGAGCAGTTCTTC. Full variable domain (missing parts from reference TRBV7-2 and TRBJ2-1): GAGVSQSPSNKVTEKGKDVELRCDPISGHTALYWYRQSLGQGLEFLIYFQGNSAPDKSGLPSDRFSAERTGGSVSTLTIQRTQQEDSAVYLCASSLRDSSNEQFFGPGTRLTVL.

This sequence joins TRBV5-1 and TRBJ2-3, with a tentative D call TRBD2 (6 bases). Germline assignment: CDR1 SGHRS and CDR2 YFSETQ. The CDR3 runs to 17 residues. Trimming cost V 3 bases and J 0 bases, with 17 bases left between them. The CDR3 reads CASSYPTAGLSTDTQYF. The DNA of the CDR3 is TGCGCCAGCAGCTATCCGACTGCGGGGCTTAGCACAGATACGCAGTATTTT.

The genes are TRBV28 and TRBJ1-2; D is uncertain. CDR1 MDHEN and CDR2 SYDVKM come from the germline V gene. This CDR3 has 14 residues. V was clipped by 6 bases and J by 1 base, with 12 bases between them. The CDR3 DNA is TGTGCCAGCAGAGAGGTGGCTATTAACTATGGCTACACCTTC. Protein: CASREVAINYGYTF.

The rearrangement links TRBV5-1 to TRBJ1-1, with D unresolved. The ends were cut back, 4 bases at V and 0 bases at J, with 16 bases in the middle. Germline V gene data show CDR1 as SGHRS and CDR2 as YFSETQ. The CDR3 spans 16 residues. CDR3 coding DNA: TGCGCCAGCAGCCCACTAACAAGTAATATGAACACTGAAGCTTTCTTT. This translates into CASSPLTSNMNTEAFF.

The rearrangement links TRBV19 to TRBJ1-4; D ambiguous. This CDR3 has 16 residues. V gave up 2 bases and J gave up 2 bases, with 12 bases separating them. Germline V gene sequence: CDR1 LNHDA, CDR2 SQIVND (reference sequence). CDR3 loop: CASSIWWTDTNEKLFF. CDR3 sequence (DNA): TGTGCCAGTAGTATATGGTGGACTGACACTAATGAAAAACTGTTTTTT.

The chain combines TRBV5-1 with TRBJ2-2; D is ambiguous. The CDR3 has 15 amino acids. Germline V gives CDR1 SGHRS, CDR2 YFSETQ. Deletions cut 0 bases from V and 5 bases from J, with 11 bases between. The CDR3 DNA reads TGCGCCAGCAGCTTGGTTGTGGGTCGGACCGGGGAGCTGTTTTTT. Translating gives CASSLVVGRTGELFF. The full variable domain, with the rest looked up from reference TRBV5-1 and TRBJ2-2, is KAGVTQTPRYLIKTRGQQVTLSCSPISGHRSVSWYQQTPGQGLQFLFEYFSETQRNKGNFPGRFSGRQFSNSRSEMNVSTLELGDSALYLCASSLVVGRTGELFFGEGSRLTVL.

This clone was picked up a small number of times. Additional DNA sequences in this sample encode the identical CDR3. The gene calls are TRBV18 and TRBJ2-7; 7 nucleotides align to TRBD2. The J segment lost 4 bases and the V segment lost 3 bases, leaving 3 bases of the junction unmatched. Germline V gives CDR1 KGHSH, CDR2 LQKENI. The CDR3 runs 13 residues. The DNA for the CDR3 is TGTGCCAGCTCACCTACGGGGGGATACGAGCAGTACTTC. Translation: CASSPTGGYEQYF. The complete variable domain, with remaining parts taken from reference TRBV18 and TRBJ2-7, reads NAGVMQNPRHLVRRRGQEARLRCSPMKGHSHVYWYRQLPEEGLKFMVYLQKENIIDESGMPKERFSAEFPKEGPSILRIQQVVRGDSAAYFCASSPTGGYEQYFGPGTRLTVT.

The J gene is TRBJ1-1, the V gene TRBV5-5; the D gene is possibly TRBD1 (5 bases). This CDR3 has 15 residues. Germline CDR1 reads SGHKS; CDR2 reads YYEKEE (reference sequence). Trimming stripped 1 base from V and 6 bases from J, with 16 bases between. In DNA form, the CDR3 reads TGTGCCAGCAGCTTGTCCTTGCAGGGTAACCCTGAAGCTTTCTTT. It is translated as CASSLSLQGNPEAFF.

The chain carries TRBV7-9 and TRBJ1-4, with 8 bases identical to TRBD1. CDR3 size: 16 residues. The germline gives CDR1 SEHNR, CDR2 FQNEAQ (reference sequence). The J segment lost 2 bases and the V segment lost 5 bases, leaving 7 bases of the junction unmatched. The CDR3: CASSQGRQGTNEKLFF. The CDR3 nucleotides read TGTGCCAGCAGCCAGGGGCGACAGGGGACTAATGAAAAACTGTTTTTT.

The V gene is TRBV5-4, the J gene TRBJ2-5, with D tentatively TRBD1 (5 bases). Germline V lookup: CDR1 SGHNT, CDR2 YYREEE (reference sequence). Trimming took off 3 bases at V and 2 bases at J, with 8 bases between the two ends. This CDR3 has 13 amino acids. The CDR3 nucleotides are TGTGCCAGCAGCTCAGGGTGGCAAGAGACCCAGTACTTC. Encoded protein: CASSSGWQETQYF.

J is TRBJ2-7 and V is TRBV6-4; 9 bases fit TRBD1. The CDR3 loop spans 15 amino acids. CDR1 MRHNA and CDR2 SNTAGT come from the germline V gene. V shed 5 bases, J shed 0 bases, and the junction held 5 bases outside the gene matches. The CDR3 here is CASSIDRGSSYEQYF. In DNA form, the CDR3 reads TGTGCCAGCAGTATCGACAGGGGGAGCTCCTACGAGCAGTACTTC.

The chain has TRBV19 and TRBJ1-1, with D hard to call. The V end lost 8 bases, the J end lost 4 bases, and 11 bases lay between the germline ends. CDR1 is LNHDA, CDR2 SQIVND, per germline (reference sequence). There are 12 residues in the CDR3. CDR3 loop: CASLGGSTEAFF. DNA for the CDR3: TGTGCCAGTCTAGGAGGGAGCACTGAAGCTTTCTTT.

V and J are TRBV18 and TRBJ1-4; D is ambiguous. Germline-derived CDR1 and CDR2 are KGHSH and LQKENI. With 4 bases removed from V and 6 bases from J, the gap between germline ends came to 15 bases. CDR3 length: 15 residues. This chain's CDR3 is CASSRPGDRDEKLFF. The DNA of the CDR3 is TGTGCCAGCTCACGACCGGGAGATAGGGATGAAAAACTGTTTTTT. Looking up the rest from reference TRBV18 and TRBJ1-4 gives the full variable domain: NAGVMQNPRHLVRRRGQEARLRCSPMKGHSHVYWYRQLPEEGLKFMVYLQKENIIDESGMPKERFSAEFPKEGPSILRIQQVVRGDSAAYFCASSRPGDRDEKLFFGSGTQLSVL.

The rearrangement links TRBV7-9 to TRBJ1-5; D remains unclear. The V end lost 5 bases, the J end lost 0 bases, and 8 bases lay between the germline ends. Germline V CDR1 and CDR2: SEHNR, FQNEAQ (reference sequence). This CDR3 contains 14 residues. The CDR3 DNA is TGTGCCAGCAGCCCCCCAGGTAGCAATCAGCCCCAGCATTTT. Translating it yields CASSPPGSNQPQHF.

This clone occurred a few times. CDR3 loop: CASRLLNEKLFF. In DNA form, the CDR3 reads TGTGCTAGCCGGTTACTTAATGAAAAACTGTTTTTT. The chain joins TRBV12-3 or TRBV12-4 to TRBJ1-4; D is unclear. The CDR3 contains 12 residues.